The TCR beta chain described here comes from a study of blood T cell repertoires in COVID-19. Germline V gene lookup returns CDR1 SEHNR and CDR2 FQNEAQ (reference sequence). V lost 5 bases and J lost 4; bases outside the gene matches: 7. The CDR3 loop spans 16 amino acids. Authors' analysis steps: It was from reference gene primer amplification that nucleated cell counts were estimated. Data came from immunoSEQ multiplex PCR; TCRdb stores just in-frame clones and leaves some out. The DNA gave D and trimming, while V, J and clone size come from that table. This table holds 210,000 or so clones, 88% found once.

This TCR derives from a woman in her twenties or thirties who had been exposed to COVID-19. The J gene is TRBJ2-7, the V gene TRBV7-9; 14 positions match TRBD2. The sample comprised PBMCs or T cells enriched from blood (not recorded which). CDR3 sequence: CASSPWTSGRIYEQYF. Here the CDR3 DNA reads TGTGCCAGCAGCCCGTGGACTAGCGGGAGGATTTACGAGCAGTACTTC.